These 29 T cell receptor beta chains were sequenced from one sample in a study of CD8 T cells in Susac syndrome. Random hexamers were used to reverse transcribe about 0.5 to 1 ug of RNA. TCRdb ran MiXCR on the immunoSEQ multiplex PCR reads and lists one entry per CDR3 protein. The sample holds about 150,000 distinct CDR3 sequences, over 85% seen once. The specimen sequenced was CD4+ T cells from PBMCs. The receptor source for this set is a human donor with multiple sclerosis.

This sequence joins TRBV5-4 and TRBJ2-7, with D possibly TRBD1 on 6 matching bases. Germline V gene data show CDR1 as SGHNT and CDR2 as YYREEE (reference sequence). The ends were cut back, 3 bases at V and 5 bases at J, with 15 bases in the middle. The CDR3 has 14 residues. CDR3 coding DNA: TGTGCCAGCAGCTCACAGGGTACAAGCCACGAGCAGTACTTC. This codes for CASSSQGTSHEQYF. Full variable domain (remainder filled in from reference TRBV5-4 and TRBJ2-7): ETGVTQSPTHLIKTRGQQVTLRCSSQSGHNTVSWYQQALGQGPQFIFQYYREEENGRGNFPPRFSGLQFPNYSSELNVNALELDDSALYLCASSSQGTSHEQYFGPGTRLTVT.

The V and J genes are TRBV24-1 and TRBJ1-2; D might be TRBD1 (5 bases). The germline V and J ends were trimmed by 3 bases and 5 bases, with 6 bases remaining between them. The CDR3 is 12 amino acids. The germline gives CDR1 KGHDR, CDR2 SFDVKD. CDR3 amino acids: CATSDEGYGYTF. DNA for the CDR3: TGTGCCACCAGTGATGAGGGGTATGGCTACACCTTC.

The rearrangement uses TRBV28 and TRBJ1-1, with no clear D. V gave up 2 bases and J gave up 1 base, with 11 bases separating them. This CDR3 contains 15 residues. In germline, CDR1 is MDHEN, CDR2 SYDVKM. CDR3 nucleotide sequence: TGTGCCAGCAGTTTAGGGCAGGCCCAGAACACTGAAGCTTTCTTT. Residues: CASSLGQAQNTEAFF.

The chain carries TRBV6-1 and TRBJ2-5; D uncertain. The CDR3 contains 12 residues. Trimming stripped 6 bases from V and 0 bases from J, with 5 bases between. Germline-derived CDR1 and CDR2 are MNHNS and SASEGT. CDR3 coding DNA: TGTGCCAGCAGACCAGACCAAGAGACCCAGTACTTC. Translating gives CASRPDQETQYF.

This clonotype was seen just once. The chain's CDR3 is CASSLVQFNEQFF. For the CDR3, the DNA is TGTGCCAGCAGCTTAGTTCAGTTCAATGAGCAGTTCTTC. The chain couples TRBV7-6 to TRBJ2-1, with D hard to call. CDR1 SGHVS and CDR2 FNYEAQ come from the germline V gene. With 1 base removed from V and 6 bases from J, the gap between germline ends came to 7 bases. This CDR3 spans 13 amino acids.

The chain links TRBV7-2 to TRBJ2-1, with 12 bases identical to TRBD2. The V segment lost 5 bases and the J segment 10 bases; nucleotides outside the gene matches: 9. The CDR3 runs to 15 residues. From germline, CDR1 is SGHTA and CDR2 FQGNSA. The CDR3 spells CASSPRLAGVREQFF. The CDR3 DNA reads TGTGCCAGCAGCCCCAGACTAGCGGGAGTGCGGGAGCAGTTCTTC.

The V and J genes are TRBV3-1 and TRBJ1-2; D might be TRBD1 (6 bases). V was cut by 0 bases and J by 5 bases, with 10 bases left in between. The V gene's germline CDR1 is LGHDT and CDR2 YNNKEL (reference sequence). The CDR3 sequence is 14 residues long. CDR3 amino acids: CASSQEPRGYGYTF. CDR3 sequence (DNA): TGTGCCAGCAGCCAAGAGCCGAGGGGGTATGGCTACACCTTC.

This clonotype was detected only once. The chain is built from TRBV18 and TRBJ2-1, with D uncertain. V was trimmed by 6 bases and J by 5 bases, leaving 14 bases between them. The CDR3 totals 14 residues. Germline assignment: CDR1 KGHSH and CDR2 LQKENI. The CDR3 DNA sequence: TGTGCCAGCTCTCCCTCGACTTTAAACAATGAGCAGTTCTTC. Its protein is CASSPSTLNNEQFF.

V gene TRBV28 combines with J gene TRBJ2-3; D gene unclear. The CDR3 has 15 residues. CDR1 MDHEN and CDR2 SYDVKM come from the germline V gene. V was cut by 2 bases and J by 4 bases, with 13 bases left in between. Written as DNA, the CDR3 is TGTGCCAGCAGTTTAGTCTCTCTTAGGGCAGATACGCAGTATTTT. Amino acid sequence: CASSLVSLRADTQYF.

The rearrangement uses TRBV5-1 and TRBJ2-7, with D perhaps TRBD1 or TRBD2 (7 bases each). The CDR3 has 16 amino acids. In germline, CDR1 is SGHRS, CDR2 YFSETQ. V was pared by 0 bases and J by 3 bases, with 16 bases between. CDR3 DNA: TGCGCCAGCAGCTTGGCCTGGGGGGGACAGCTCTACGAGCAGTACTTC. Its protein is CASSLAWGGQLYEQYF.

The CDR3 is CASSLGESSNQPQHF. The DNA for the CDR3 is TGCGCCAGCAGCTTAGGGGAATCTAGCAATCAGCCCCAGCATTTT. V is TRBV5-1 and J is TRBJ1-5, with a possible D match to TRBD1 (5 bases). Germline loops: CDR1 SGHRS, CDR2 YFSETQ. V dropped 2 bases and J dropped 0 bases, with 9 bases sitting between them. The CDR3 is made up of 15 amino acids.

This chain links TRBV12-3 or TRBV12-4 with TRBJ2-2; TRBD2 might be the D (5 bases). The CDR3 consists of 14 residues. With 3 bases removed from V and 9 bases from J, the gap between germline ends came to 14 bases. The CDR3 DNA reads TGTGCCAGCAGTTTGGCCCTGGTCGGGAGGGAGCTGTTTTTT. Protein product: CASSLALVGRELFF.

The rearrangement links TRBV12-3 or TRBV12-4 to TRBJ2-2; D remains ambiguous. The V end lost 5 bases, the J end lost 3 bases, and 13 bases lay between the germline ends. This CDR3 has 15 amino acids. CDR3 sequence reads: CASSPVARHTGELFF. The CDR3 DNA is TGTGCCAGCAGTCCTGTCGCACGGCACACCGGGGAGCTGTTTTTT.

The rearrangement links TRBV28 to TRBJ1-2, with 7 bases aligning to TRBD1. Germline assignment: CDR1 MDHEN and CDR2 SYDVKM. The V gene end was trimmed by 2 bases and the J gene end by 12 bases; junction bases not matched to a gene: 12. CDR3 size: 14 residues. DNA of the CDR3: TGTGCCAGCAGTTTACGGGACAGACTCACGGGCCACACCTTC. Protein product: CASSLRDRLTGHTF.

CDR3 bases: TGTGCCAGCAGCCAAGATCACACGGGTTTCCTACTAGCGGGAGGGCCCAGAGAGACCCAGTACTTC. Translating gives CASSQDHTGFLLAGGPRETQYF. The V and J genes are TRBV3-1 and TRBJ2-5; 13 positions agree with TRBD2. Germline assignment: CDR1 LGHDT and CDR2 YNNKEL (reference sequence). This CDR3 is 22 amino acids long. V lost 0 bases and J lost 4; bases outside the gene matches: 20.

The chain is built from TRBV20-1 and TRBJ1-1; no firm D call. V gave up 2 bases and J gave up 3 bases, with 13 bases separating them. CDR3 length: 14 amino acids. Germline CDR1 reads DFQATT; CDR2 reads SNEGSKA (reference sequence). The CDR3 sequence is CSARSGSVDTEAFF. The DNA for the CDR3 is TGCAGTGCTAGATCAGGAAGTGTTGACACTGAAGCTTTCTTT.

The chain uses TRBV20-1 and TRBJ1-2; D is perhaps TRBD1 (5 bases). The V gene's germline CDR1 is DFQATT and CDR2 SNEGSKA (reference sequence). CDR3 size: 13 residues. Trimming took 6 bases from V and 2 from J, leaving 13 bases between them. CDR3 in DNA: TGCAGTGCGGTTGACAGCGCCAACTATGGCTACACCTTC. This encodes CSAVDSANYGYTF.

The chain couples TRBV30 to TRBJ1-5, with D unclear. Per the germline V gene, CDR1 is GTSNPN and CDR2 is SVGIG (reference sequence). Trimming cost V 3 bases and J 4 bases, with 7 bases left between them. This CDR3 contains 12 residues. CDR3 residues: CAWSRQNQPQHF. Written as DNA, the CDR3 is TGTGCCTGGAGCAGACAAAATCAGCCCCAGCATTTT. Full variable domain (remainder filled in from reference TRBV30 and TRBJ1-5): SQTIHQWPATLVQPVGSPLSLECTVEGTSNPNLYWYRQAAGRGLQLLFYSVGIGQISSEVPQNLSASRPQDRQFILSSKKLLLSDSGFYLCAWSRQNQPQHFGDGTRLSIL.

The chain couples TRBV7-2 to TRBJ2-7; unclear D gene. The CDR3 covers 15 residues. With 1 base removed from V and 7 bases from J, the gap between germline ends came to 17 bases. Germline lookup yields CDR1 SGHTA and CDR2 FQGNSA. CDR3 coding DNA: TGTGCCAGCAGCTTAGATGGCGCTAAGCCACGAGAGCAGTACTTC. Amino acids: CASSLDGAKPREQYF.

The chain recombines TRBV12-3 or TRBV12-4 with TRBJ2-7; 8 bases match TRBD1. The CDR3 sequence is 14 residues long. The junction had 4 bases not matched to a gene; V was cut back by 6 bases and J by 0 bases. The CDR3 reads CASRGQVNSYEQYF. DNA of the CDR3: TGTGCCAGCAGGGGACAGGTCAACTCCTACGAGCAGTACTTC.

This clonotype has a handful of counts. The J gene is TRBJ1-1, the V gene TRBV12-3 or TRBV12-4, with D possibly being TRBD1 (5 bases). V lost 2 bases to trimming and J lost 3 bases, with 7 bases between them. This CDR3 region has 13 residues. CDR3 sequence: CASSLRGDTEAFF. The CDR3 coding sequence is TGTGCCAGCAGTTTAAGGGGAGACACTGAAGCTTTCTTT.

The chain combines TRBV18 with TRBJ1-6; 12 bases are shared with TRBD1. This CDR3 is 16 amino acids long. The junction had 7 bases not matched to a gene; V was cut back by 3 bases and J by 10 bases. The germline CDR1 and CDR2 sequences are KGHSH and LQKENI. The CDR3 region has the DNA TGTGCCAGCTCACCTCCGGGACAGGGGGCAGGATCACCCCTCCACTTT. This codes for CASSPPGQGAGSPLHF.

The V and J genes are TRBV28 and TRBJ2-5; no definite D call. The CDR3 consists of 13 residues. Germline loops: CDR1 MDHEN, CDR2 SYDVKM. V was cut by 4 bases and J by 5 bases, with 11 bases left in between. The CDR3 is CASSSILPETQYF. Here the CDR3 DNA reads TGTGCCAGCAGTTCGATACTCCCCGAGACCCAGTACTTC.

This chain uses TRBV7-8 with TRBJ2-7; 14 bases line up with TRBD2. The germline CDR1 and CDR2 sequences are SGHVS and FQNEAQ. The V segment lost 4 bases and the J segment 0 bases; nucleotides outside the gene matches: 2. This CDR3 has 16 amino acids. The chain's CDR3 is CASSWTSGGSSYEQYF. The CDR3, as DNA: TGTGCCAGCAGCTGGACTAGCGGGGGGAGCTCCTACGAGCAGTACTTC.

V usage is TRBV5-6 and J usage is TRBJ1-2, with D hard to call. Per the germline V gene, CDR1 is SGHDT and CDR2 is YYEEEE. V was cut by 6 bases and J by 4 bases, with 16 bases left in between. The length of the CDR3 is 14 residues. The CDR3 DNA follows: TGTGCCAGCACCTTTGAGGACGGCCTCTATGGCTACACCTTC. Translating it yields CASTFEDGLYGYTF. Looking up the rest from reference TRBV5-6 and TRBJ1-2 gives the full variable domain: DAGVTQSPTHLIKTRGQQVTLRCSPKSGHDTVSWYQQALGQGPQFIFQYYEEEERQRGNFPDRFSGHQFPNYSSELNVNALLLGDSALYLCASTFEDGLYGYTFGSGTRLTVV.

This rearrangement joins TRBV29-1 to TRBJ1-1; 8 bases match TRBD1. CDR1 and CDR2 (germline): SQVTM, ANQGSEA. The CDR3 is made up of 15 amino acids. V dropped 2 bases and J dropped 10; count of bases not matched to a gene: 15. The CDR3 DNA reads as TGCAGCGTTGAACGCAACCCAGGGGGCGCGGGGGCAGCTTTCTTT. It is translated as CSVERNPGGAGAAFF. Together with reference TRBV29-1 and TRBJ1-1, the CDR3 gives the full variable domain: SAVISQKPSRDICQRGTSLTIQCQVDSQVTMMFWYRQQPGQSLTLIATANQGSEATYESGFVIDKFPISRPNLTFSTLTVSNMSPEDSSIYLCSVERNPGGAGAAFFGQGTRLTVV.

The chain is built from TRBV28 and TRBJ2-3; D is possibly TRBD1 (5 bases). Trimming pared 5 bases from V and 1 base from J, leaving 10 bases between. Germline V gives CDR1 MDHEN, CDR2 SYDVKM. The CDR3 covers 14 residues. CDR3 amino acids: CASSPQGGTDTQYF. The CDR3 coding sequence is TGTGCCAGCAGTCCCCAGGGTGGCACAGATACGCAGTATTTT.

This clonotype was observed a single time. This rearrangement joins TRBV30 to TRBJ1-5; D is ambiguous. V was shortened by 2 bases and J by 5 bases, with 10 bases between the two germline ends. The CDR3 extends over 13 amino acids. Germline V gene data show CDR1 as GTSNPN and CDR2 as SVGIG (reference sequence). This CDR3 reads CAWSITGDQPQHF. The DNA of the CDR3 is TGTGCCTGGAGTATAACGGGTGATCAGCCCCAGCATTTT.

The rearrangement uses TRBV27 and TRBJ2-3, with D unresolved. The V and J ends lost 0 bases and 0 bases respectively, with 7 bases between them. Looked up from germline, CDR1 is MNHEY and CDR2 is SMNVEV (reference sequence). The CDR3 extends over 15 amino acids. In nucleotides, the CDR3 is TGTGCCAGCAGTTTATCGAACCCTAGCACAGATACGCAGTATTTT. Translation gives CASSLSNPSTDTQYF.